This T cell receptor beta chain was captured in a study of CD8+ T cells in alopecia areata. Study-wide points: Higher clonality than in normal scalp was seen in lesional scalp, especially alopecia totalis/universalis. Resident alphabeta T cells of normal skin are also sequenced in scalp samples.

The treatment: oral pan-JAK inhibitor, 5-10 mg twice daily. A note on this clone: Its target is unknown.

Investigators isolated RNA and reverse transcribed it into cDNA to act as the sequencing template. This table comes from immunoSEQ multiplex PCR, and its TCRdb copy is limited to in-frame clones, with some not included. The data hold 150,000 to 200,000 clones, with roughly 60% observed a single time. Here the sequenced sample was CD4+ T cells sorted from blood, taken at week 24, from a patient treated with tofacitinib. The receptor's source is a human donor with alopecia areata.

The CDR3 here is CASSSERAYNEQFF. For the CDR3, the DNA is TGTGCCAGCAGCTCAGAAAGAGCCTACAATGAGCAGTTCTTC. The V call is TRBV7-9, the J call TRBJ2-1; D gene unclear. CDR1 is SEHNR and CDR2 is FQNEAQ in the germline V gene (reference sequence). The CDR3 extends over 14 amino acids. V dropped 4 bases and J dropped 2 bases, with 9 bases sitting between them.